The TCR beta chain described here comes from a study of blood T cell repertoires in COVID-19. Overall study: COVID-19 samples from acute and convalescent phases originated in the United States, Italy and Spain. Sources were T cells, B-cell-depleted T cells, or PBMCs; the material itself was cDNA or gDNA.

This clone was counted only a few times. Per the study methods: For nucleated cells, counts were estimated from reference gene primer amplification. The table came from immunoSEQ multiplex PCR; TCRdb's copy has only in-frame clones and leaves some out. V and J calls and clone size are copied from that table; D and trimming were computed from the DNA. The sample shows about 81,000 clones, around 80% of them seen only once. With V trimmed by 4 bases and J by 2 bases, 4 bases remained unmatched. The CDR3 runs to 16 residues. Looked up from germline, CDR1 is SGHTA and CDR2 is FQGNSA. The material sequenced was peripheral blood. The sequence came from a man in his sixties with acute or convalescent COVID-19. V usage is TRBV7-2 and J usage is TRBJ2-3; 12 bases align to TRBD2. The CDR3 protein is CASSSRLAGDTDTQYF. CDR3 DNA: TGTGCCAGCAGCTCGCGACTAGCGGGGGACACAGATACGCAGTATTTT.